Below, 19 T cell receptor beta chains from the same sample are listed, as sequenced in a study of blood T cell repertoires in COVID-19. Method: immunoSEQ multiplex PCR; TCRdb's copy keeps in-frame clones and lacks some. The sample consists of over 200,000 clones, roughly 85% of them appearing once. Sequenced: PBMCs or T cells enriched from blood (not recorded which). The receptors shown here come from a young man who had recovered from COVID-19.

V gene TRBV7-9 combines with J gene TRBJ2-1; 7 bases are shared with TRBD1. V lost 2 bases, J lost 9 bases, and 10 bases stayed unmatched. The CDR3 runs to 15 residues. From germline, CDR1 is SEHNR and CDR2 FQNEAQ (reference sequence). The CDR3, as DNA: TGTGCCAGCAGCTTATCCGGGACAGTTCTTCGTGAGCAGTTCTTC. Its protein is CASSLSGTVLREQFF.

CDR3 in DNA: TGTGCCAGCAGCCACCAAGGGACAGGGGGCACTGAAGCTTTCTTT. Protein product: CASSHQGTGGTEAFF. The chain is built from TRBV16 and TRBJ1-1; 11 bases agree with TRBD1. The CDR3 is 15 amino acids. Per the germline V gene, CDR1 is KGHSY and CDR2 is FQNENV. Trimming took 3 bases from V and 4 from J; bases not matched to a gene: 4.

The chain employs TRBV19 and TRBJ2-1; 10 positions match TRBD1. The junction had 4 bases not matched to a gene; V was cut back by 2 bases and J by 9 bases. This CDR3 has 14 amino acids. From germline, CDR1 is LNHDA and CDR2 SQIVND (reference sequence). CDR3 protein: CASSISRTGGEQFF. The CDR3 nucleotides read TGTGCCAGTAGTATATCGCGGACAGGGGGTGAGCAGTTCTTC.

V usage is TRBV4-1 and J usage is TRBJ2-1; 9 nucleotides line up with TRBD2. The CDR3 spans 17 residues. Germline V CDR1 and CDR2: MGHRA, YSYEKL. The trim removed 4 bases at V and 8 bases at J, leaving 15 bases unmatched. DNA of the CDR3: TGCGCCAGCAGCCCCTTCCCCCGGGCGGGGGGGATCGATGAGCAGTTCTTC. Protein sequence: CASSPFPRAGGIDEQFF.

The V gene is TRBV4-1, the J gene TRBJ2-1, with TRBD2 identical over 8 bases. Germline loops: CDR1 MGHRA, CDR2 YSYEKL. This CDR3 has 16 amino acids. The V gene end was trimmed by 6 bases and the J gene end by 5 bases; junction bases not matched to a gene: 12. CDR3 in amino acids: CASRGAAGVGNNEQFF. The CDR3 coding sequence is TGCGCCAGCAGAGGGGCAGCGGGAGTGGGAAACAATGAGCAGTTCTTC.

The chain employs TRBV6-5 and TRBJ2-1; TRBD2 is a possible D gene (6 bases). The CDR3 contains 14 residues. The V gene's germline CDR1 is MNHEY and CDR2 SVGAGI. The V gene lost 11 bases and the J gene lost 2 bases, with 16 bases spanning the gap. Written as DNA, the CDR3 is TGTGCCGTCATCGGGAGTAGGGCCTACAATGAGCAGTTCTTC. Amino acids: CAVIGSRAYNEQFF.

The chain has TRBV9 and TRBJ2-7, with TRBD1 matching 8 bases. Trimming took 0 bases from V and 5 from J; bases not matched to a gene: 7. Germline assignment: CDR1 SGDLS and CDR2 YYNGEE. The length of the CDR3 is 15 residues. The CDR3 loop is CASSVEGQAIDEQYF. The CDR3, as DNA: TGTGCCAGCAGCGTAGAGGGACAGGCAATCGACGAGCAGTACTTC. Full variable domain (outside the CDR3, taken from reference TRBV9 and TRBJ2-7): DSGVTQTPKHLITATGQRVTLRCSPRSGDLSVYWYQQSLDQGLQFLIQYYNGEERAKGNILERFSAQQFPDLHSELNLSSLELGDSALYFCASSVEGQAIDEQYFGPGTRLTVT.

The chain couples TRBV14 to TRBJ1-4; the D is unclear. The CDR3 loop spans 14 amino acids. V shed 4 bases and J shed 3 bases, with 9 bases lying between them. Germline-derived CDR1 and CDR2 are SGHDN and FVKESK. The CDR3 region is CASSPRVANEKLFF. For the CDR3, the DNA is TGTGCCAGCAGCCCCCGGGTGGCTAATGAAAAACTGTTTTTT.

The gene calls are TRBV29-1 and TRBJ1-5; D not certain. CDR1 and CDR2 (germline): SQVTM, ANQGSEA. V was clipped by 6 bases and J by 7 bases, with 13 bases between them. The CDR3 has 12 residues. The DNA for the CDR3 is TGCAGCGTCATCTACCCCGGGCAGCCCCAGCATTTT. This translates into CSVIYPGQPQHF.

In this sample, this clone turned up once. The chain is built from TRBV2 and TRBJ2-5; 7 bases match TRBD1. The V and J ends lost 4 bases and 5 bases, in that order; junction bases with no gene match: 7. The germline V gene encodes CDR1 SNHLY and CDR2 FYNNEI. The CDR3 loop spans 14 amino acids. CDR3 loop: CASSAQGERETQYF. The DNA of the CDR3 is TGTGCCAGCAGTGCCCAGGGGGAGAGGGAGACCCAGTACTTC. The variable domain in full, completed from reference TRBV2 and TRBJ2-5, reads EPEVTQTPSHQVTQMGQEVILRCVPISNHLYFYWYRQILGQKVEFLVSFYNNEISEKSEIFDDQFSVERPDGSNFTLKIRSTKLEDSAMYFCASSAQGERETQYFGPGTRLLVL.

The chain employs TRBV7-8 and TRBJ2-4; maybe TRBD1 (6 bases). The V and J ends lost 5 bases and 3 bases respectively, with 14 bases between them. CDR3 length: 15 amino acids. The germline V gene has CDR1 SGHVS and CDR2 FQNEAQ. CDR3 sequence: CASSQYRVGKNIQYF. The CDR3 DNA follows: TGTGCCAGCAGCCAGTACAGGGTTGGCAAAAACATTCAGTACTTC.

The chain combines TRBV18 with TRBJ1-2; D is unresolved. The CDR3 runs to 15 residues. V was cut by 2 bases and J by 0 bases, with 10 bases left in between. Looked up from germline, CDR1 is KGHSH and CDR2 is LQKENI. The CDR3 nucleotides are TGTGCCAGCTCACCAGTAAACAGAGCTAACTATGGCTACACCTTC. This codes for CASSPVNRANYGYTF.

The chain is built from TRBV30 and TRBJ1-2, with 7 positions matching TRBD1. Looked up from germline, CDR1 is GTSNPN and CDR2 is SVGIG (reference sequence). J lost 8 bases, V lost 3 bases, and 6 bases had no gene match. The CDR3 length is 12 residues. In nucleotides, the CDR3 is TGTGCCTGGAGGGGCGACAGGGACGGCTACACCTTC. It specifies CAWRGDRDGYTF.

The gene calls are TRBV7-2 and TRBJ2-2, with D possibly matching TRBD1 (5 bases). The CDR3 runs 14 residues. Trimming removed 5 bases from V and 0 bases from J, with 7 bases in between. CDR1 and CDR2 (germline): SGHTA, FQGNSA. The CDR3, as DNA: TGTGCCAGCAGCCCCAGGGCGAACACCGGGGAGCTGTTTTTT. The encoded protein is CASSPRANTGELFF.

This rearrangement joins TRBV4-2 to TRBJ2-6; perhaps TRBD1 as D (6 bases). Germline values: CDR1 LGHNA, CDR2 YNFKEQ. This CDR3 comprises 19 residues. V lost 8 bases and J 0 bases, leaving 23 bases between the germline ends. Here the CDR3 DNA reads TGTGCCAGCCCGAAAGTGGGGCCGGGACACAACTCTGGGGCCAACGTCCTGACTTTC. It specifies CASPKVGPGHNSGANVLTF.

The chain uses TRBV29-1 and TRBJ2-1, with 13 bases lining up with TRBD2. Germline lookup yields CDR1 SQVTM and CDR2 ANQGSEA. The trim removed 0 bases at V and 9 bases at J, leaving 8 bases unmatched. This CDR3 spans 16 amino acids. The CDR3 region has the DNA TGCAGCGTTGAAGATGTTGGACTAGCGGGGGTGGGTGAGCAGTTCTTC. Encoded protein: CSVEDVGLAGVGEQFF.

Only a few counts were recorded for this clone. This chain uses TRBV11-2 with TRBJ1-1; the D gene is possibly TRBD1 (6 bases). Per the germline V gene, CDR1 is SGHAT and CDR2 is FQNNGV. The CDR3 covers 11 residues. V lost 8 bases to trimming and J lost 5 bases, with 9 bases between them. CDR3 DNA: TGTGCCAGCGTAGGACAGACTGAAGCTTTCTTT. Translation: CASVGQTEAFF.

This chain connects TRBV3-1 (or the pseudogene TRBV3-2) to TRBJ1-4, with 7 bases lining up with TRBD1. After removal of 5 bases from V and 0 bases from J, the junction contained 9 bases not matched to a gene. The CDR3 length is 17 residues. Germline V gene sequence: CDR1 LGHDT, CDR2 YNNKEL (reference sequence). In DNA form, the CDR3 reads TGTGCCAGCAGCACCAAGACAGGGTTTGCAACTAATGAAAAACTGTTTTTT. Amino acids: CASSTKTGFATNEKLFF.

The rearrangement joins TRBV14 to TRBJ2-6; D gene unclear. Per germline, CDR1 SGHDN and CDR2 FVKESK. CDR3 length equals 14 residues. Trimming removed 4 bases at V and 0 bases at J, with 4 bases between. CDR3: CASSPSSGANVLTF. As DNA, the CDR3 is TGTGCCAGCAGCCCTAGCTCTGGGGCCAACGTCCTGACTTTC.